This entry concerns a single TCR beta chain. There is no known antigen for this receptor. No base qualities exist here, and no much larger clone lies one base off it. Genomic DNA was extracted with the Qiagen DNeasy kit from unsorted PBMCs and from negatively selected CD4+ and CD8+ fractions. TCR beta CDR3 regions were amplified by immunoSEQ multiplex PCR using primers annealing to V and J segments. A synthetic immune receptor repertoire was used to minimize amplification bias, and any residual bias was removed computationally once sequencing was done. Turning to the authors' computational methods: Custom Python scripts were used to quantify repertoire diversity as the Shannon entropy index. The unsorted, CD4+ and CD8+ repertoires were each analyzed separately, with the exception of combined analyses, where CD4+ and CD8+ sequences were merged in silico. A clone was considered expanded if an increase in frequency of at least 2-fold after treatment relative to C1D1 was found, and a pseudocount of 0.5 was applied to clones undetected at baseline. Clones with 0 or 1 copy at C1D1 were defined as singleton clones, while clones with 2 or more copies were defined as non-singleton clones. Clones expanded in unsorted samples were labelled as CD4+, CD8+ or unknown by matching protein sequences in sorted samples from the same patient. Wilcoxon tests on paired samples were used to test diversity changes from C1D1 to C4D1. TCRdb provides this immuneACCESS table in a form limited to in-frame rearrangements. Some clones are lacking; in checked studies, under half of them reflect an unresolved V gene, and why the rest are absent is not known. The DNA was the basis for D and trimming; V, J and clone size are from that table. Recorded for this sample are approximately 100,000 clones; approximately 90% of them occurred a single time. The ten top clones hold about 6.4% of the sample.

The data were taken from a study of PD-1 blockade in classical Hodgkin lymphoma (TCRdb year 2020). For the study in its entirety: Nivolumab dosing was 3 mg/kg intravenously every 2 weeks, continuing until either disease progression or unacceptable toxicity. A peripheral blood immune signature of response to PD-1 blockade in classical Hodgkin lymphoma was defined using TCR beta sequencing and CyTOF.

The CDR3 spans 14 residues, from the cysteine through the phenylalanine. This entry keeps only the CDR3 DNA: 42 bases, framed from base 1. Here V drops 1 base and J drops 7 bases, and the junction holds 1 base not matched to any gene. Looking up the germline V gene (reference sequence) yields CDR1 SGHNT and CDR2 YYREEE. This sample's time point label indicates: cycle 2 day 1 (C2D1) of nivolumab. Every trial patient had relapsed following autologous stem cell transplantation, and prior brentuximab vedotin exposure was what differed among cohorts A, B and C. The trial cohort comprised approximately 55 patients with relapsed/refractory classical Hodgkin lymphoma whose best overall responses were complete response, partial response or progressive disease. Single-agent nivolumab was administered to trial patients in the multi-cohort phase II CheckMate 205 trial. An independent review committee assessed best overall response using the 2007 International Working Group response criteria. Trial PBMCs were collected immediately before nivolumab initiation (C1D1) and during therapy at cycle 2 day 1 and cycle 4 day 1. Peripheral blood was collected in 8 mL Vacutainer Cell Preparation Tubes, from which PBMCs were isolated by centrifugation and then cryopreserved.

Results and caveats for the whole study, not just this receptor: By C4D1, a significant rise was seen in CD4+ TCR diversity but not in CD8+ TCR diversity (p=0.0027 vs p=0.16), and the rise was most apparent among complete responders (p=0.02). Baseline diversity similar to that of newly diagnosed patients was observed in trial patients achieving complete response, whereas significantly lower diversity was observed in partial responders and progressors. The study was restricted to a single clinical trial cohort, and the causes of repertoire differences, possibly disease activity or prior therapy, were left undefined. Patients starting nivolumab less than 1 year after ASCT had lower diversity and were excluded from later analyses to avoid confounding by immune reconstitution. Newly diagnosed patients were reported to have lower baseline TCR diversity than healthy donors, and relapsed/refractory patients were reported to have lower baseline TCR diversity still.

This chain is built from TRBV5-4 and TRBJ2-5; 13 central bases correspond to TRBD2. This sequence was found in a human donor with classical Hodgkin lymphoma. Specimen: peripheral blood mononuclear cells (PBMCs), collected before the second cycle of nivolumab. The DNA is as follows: TGTGCCAGCAGCTTGACTAGCGGGGGGGGGACCCAGTACTTC. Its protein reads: CASSLTSGGGTQYF. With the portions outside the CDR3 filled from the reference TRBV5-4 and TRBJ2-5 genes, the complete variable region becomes ETGVTQSPTHLIKTRGQQVTLRCSSQSGHNTVSWYQQALGQGPQFIFQYYREEENGRGNFPPRFSGLQFPNYSSELNVNALELDDSALYLCASSLTSGGGTQYFGPGTRLLVL.